This is a list of T cell receptor beta chains from one sample in a study of Tregs in tolerant kidney transplant recipients. Clones were sequenced by immunoSEQ multiplex PCR, and TCRdb holds only the in-frame ones, with some missing. Of about 73,000 clones in the sample, approximately 90% were seen once. Sequences were derived from Tregs from blood, sampled before the transplant. Every receptor here comes from a human donor who received a combined kidney and bone marrow transplant. CDR3s include the opening cysteine and the closing phenylalanine or tryptophan. The D gene is left open where the match is weak. Some rows have no size entry. The others give once, few or many, or a class for an expanded clone.

size	D	V	J	CDR3	DNA
.	.	TRBV5-6	TRBJ2-7	CASSPAGWDEQYF	TGTGCCAGCAGCCCCGCAGGGTGGGACGAGCAGTACTTC
.	.	TRBV18	TRBJ2-1	CASSPRGVAYNEQFF	TGTGCCAGCTCACCACGGGGGGTTGCCTACAATGAGCAGTTCTTC
.	.	TRBV27	TRBJ2-7	CASSLLRTSYEQYF	TGTGCCAGCAGTTTACTGAGGACCTCCTACGAGCAGTACTTC
.	TRBD2	TRBV4-3	TRBJ2-7	CASSQENLAGGEQYF	TGCGCCAGCAGCCAAGAGAACCTAGCGGGAGGCGAGCAGTACTTC
.	.	TRBV19	TRBJ1-1	CASSIEKRPNTEASF	TGTGCCAGTAGTATAGAGAAACGGCCGAACACTGAAGCTTCCTTT
.	.	TRBV6-4	TRBJ2-3	CASSVSQGADTQYF	TGTGCCAGCAGTGTATCACAGGGAGCAGATACGCAGTATTTT
.	.	TRBV6-5	TRBJ2-7	CASSYSSYEQYF	TGTGCCAGCAGTTACTCCAGTTACGAGCAGTACTTC
.	.	TRBV11-2	TRBJ2-1	CASSPDGGSSYNEQFF	TGTGCCAGCAGCCCCGATGGGGGGAGCTCCTACAATGAGCAGTTCTTC
.	TRBD1	TRBV25-1	TRBJ1-4	CASSSRDRIFRNEKLFF	TGTGCCAGCAGTAGCCGGGACAGGATTTTTCGGAATGAAAAACTGTTTTTT
.	.	TRBV19	TRBJ1-5	CASRTGNQPQHF	TGTGCCAGTAGGACAGGCAATCAGCCCCAGCATTTT
.	.	TRBV18	TRBJ2-7	CASSPPSTYEQYF	TGTGCCAGCTCACCCCCATCGACCTACGAGCAGTACTTC
.	.	TRBV29-1	TRBJ1-2	CSALFGAHTF	TGCAGCGCACTCTTCGGGGCACACACCTTC
.	TRBD1	TRBV5-4	TRBJ2-5	CASSRTQLGQVGETQYF	TGTGCCAGCAGCCGTACTCAACTCGGACAGGTCGGAGAGACCCAGTACTTC
.	.	TRBV18	TRBJ2-5	CASSPPYQETQYF	TGTGCCAGCTCACCACCGTACCAAGAGACCCAGTACTTC
few	.	TRBV7-9	TRBJ2-7	CASSPKGPYEQYF	TGTGCCAGCAGCCCTAAAGGACCCTACGAGCAGTACTTC
.	TRBD2	TRBV7-3	TRBJ2-3	CASSSNLAGADTQYF	TGTGCCAGCAGCTCCAACTTAGCGGGAGCAGATACGCAGTATTTT
.	TRBD1	TRBV11-2	TRBJ2-2	CASSPRRDRIITGELFF	TGTGCCAGCAGCCCACGTCGGGACAGAATAATCACCGGGGAGCTGTTTTTT
once	.	TRBV7-9	TRBJ1-1	CASSLWRQENTEAFF	TGTGCCAGCAGCTTATGGCGGCAGGAAAACACTGAAGCTTTCTTT
once	.	TRBV11-1	TRBJ2-5	CASSNEWTQYF	TGTGCCAGCAGCAACGAGTGGACCCAGTACTTC
.	TRBD1	TRBV4-2	TRBJ2-7	CASSQPPGPNLQGAYEQYF	TGTGCCAGCAGCCAACCCCCCGGACCGAACCTTCAGGGGGCCTACGAGCAGTACTTC
.	TRBD2	TRBV28	TRBJ2-1	CASSTHGTSGMNEQFF	TGTGCCAGCAGTACCCACGGGACTAGCGGGATGAATGAGCAGTTCTTC
.	.	TRBV9	TRBJ2-2	CASSLQRQAGELFF	TGTGCCAGCAGCCTACAAAGACAGGCGGGGGAGCTGTTTTTT
.	.	TRBV15	TRBJ1-4	CATSRDAGVDEKLFF	TGTGCCACCAGCAGAGATGCAGGGGTAGACGAAAAACTGTTTTTT
once	.	TRBV7-6	TRBJ1-5	CASSLMGTNQPQHF	TGTGCCAGCAGCTTGATGGGGACCAATCAGCCCCAGCATTTT
.	.	TRBV28	TRBJ1-1	CASSTGTTEAFF	TGTGCCAGCAGTACAGGGACCACTGAAGCTTTCTTT
.	TRBD2	TRBV7-2	TRBJ2-7	CASSITSGRPDPRGQYF	TGTGCCAGCAGCATCACTAGCGGGAGGCCCGATCCACGGGGGCAGTACTTC
.	TRBD2	TRBV18	TRBJ2-7	CASRPPGGRNEQYF	TGTGCCAGCCGTCCTCCGGGGGGTCGGAACGAGCAGTACTTC
.	TRBD2	TRBV19	TRBJ2-3	CASSPSGRKDTQYF	TGTGCCAGTAGTCCCAGCGGGAGGAAGGATACGCAGTATTTT
.	.	TRBV28	TRBJ1-5	CASSFEKAQPQHF	TGTGCCAGCAGTTTCGAAAAGGCCCAGCCCCAGCATTTT
.	.	TRBV5-1	TRBJ1-3	CASSLNPRSSGNTIYF	TGCGCCAGCAGCTTGAACCCCAGAAGCTCTGGAAACACCATATATTTT
.	TRBD1	TRBV30	TRBJ2-3	CAWSLSPGQGPDTQYF	TGTGCCTGGAGTCTATCCCCGGGACAGGGCCCAGATACGCAGTATTTT
.	TRBD2	TRBV5-1	TRBJ2-3	CASSGIAGVLTDTQYF	TGCGCCAGCAGCGGGATAGCGGGAGTCTTGACAGATACGCAGTATTTT
.	TRBD1	TRBV6-5	TRBJ2-7	CASSRTGGTTYEQYF	TGTGCCAGCAGTAGGACAGGGGGCACCACCTACGAGCAGTACTTC
.	.	TRBV5-5	TRBJ2-2	CASSLAAGETGELFF	TGTGCCAGCAGCTTGGCGGCAGGGGAGACCGGGGAGCTGTTTTTT
.	.	TRBV5-1	TRBJ2-2	CASSNGQNTGELFF	TGCGCCAGCAGCAACGGACAGAACACCGGGGAGCTGTTTTTT
few	.	TRBV7-2	TRBJ2-5	CASSLAGTLQETQYF	TGTGCCAGCAGCTTAGCCGGGACCCTCCAAGAGACCCAGTACTTC
once	TRBD2	TRBV28	TRBJ2-5	CASRTTSGSRKETQYF	TGTGCCAGCAGGACCACTAGCGGGAGCCGCAAAGAGACCCAGTACTTC
.	TRBD1	TRBV29-1	TRBJ2-7	CSVRQGASSYEQYF	TGCAGCGTTCGACAGGGGGCTTCCTCCTACGAGCAGTACTTC
.	TRBD2	TRBV28	TRBJ2-6	CASSFRGLAGGPSGANVLTF	TGTGCCAGCAGTTTTAGGGGACTAGCGGGAGGGCCGTCGGGGGCCAACGTCCTGACTTTC
.	TRBD1	TRBV10-3	TRBJ2-7	CAITRTGLSYEQYF	TGTGCCATCACCCGGACAGGGCTATCCTACGAGCAGTACTTC
.	.	TRBV7-9	TRBJ2-7	CASSRLAVTYPYEQYF	TGTGCCAGCAGCCGCCTCGCCGTGACATATCCCTACGAGCAGTACTTC
.	TRBD2	TRBV7-2	TRBJ2-3	CASSSSWTSGMDTQYF	TGTGCCAGCAGCTCATCCTGGACTAGCGGGATGGATACGCAGTATTTT
.	.	TRBV6-4	TRBJ2-2	CASSDSPGGQGGELFF	TGTGCCAGCAGTGACTCTCCGGGGGGCCAGGGCGGGGAGCTGTTTTTT
.	.	TRBV20-1	TRBJ2-7	CSAGVSYEQYF	TGCAGTGCGGGTGTCTCCTACGAGCAGTACTTC
.	.	TRBV7-9	TRBJ2-7	CASSLVLQGVPYEQYF	TGTGCCAGCAGCTTAGTGTTACAGGGTGTCCCCTACGAGCAGTACTTC
.	TRBD2	TRBV19	TRBJ2-7	CASSIYRLTSGNEQYF	TGTGCCAGTAGTATTTACCGCCTGACTAGCGGGAACGAGCAGTACTTC
once	TRBD1	TRBV15	TRBJ1-5	CATSTDRGYASYQPQHF	TGTGCCACCAGCACGGACAGGGGGTATGCCTCTTATCAGCCCCAGCATTTT
.	TRBD1	TRBV29-1	TRBJ1-2	CSVLPGQGYGYTF	TGCAGCGTTCTACCGGGACAGGGATATGGCTACACCTTC
.	.	TRBV5-1	TRBJ2-5	CASSLGGPRETQYF	TGCGCCAGCAGCTTGGGGGGGCCACGGGAGACCCAGTACTTC
few	TRBD1	TRBV5-1	TRBJ1-1	CASSSGTGGTEAFF	TGCGCCAGCAGCTCCGGGACAGGGGGGACTGAAGCTTTCTTT
.	.	TRBV29-1	TRBJ2-5	CSVVQETQYF	TGCAGCGTTGTACAAGAGACCCAGTACTTC
.	TRBD1	TRBV19	TRBJ1-1	CASNGQGMNTEAFF	TGTGCCAGTAATGGACAGGGGATGAACACTGAAGCTTTCTTT
.	.	TRBV5-1	TRBJ1-6	CASSLWRDNSPLHF	TGCGCCAGCAGCTTGTGGCGGGATAATTCACCCCTCCACTTT
.	.	TRBV6-6	TRBJ1-4	CASSLLGKLFF	TGTGCCAGCAGTTTATTGGGAAAACTGTTTTTT
.	TRBD1	TRBV7-2	TRBJ2-7	CASSRQGGYEQYF	TGTGCCAGCAGCAGACAGGGGGGCTACGAGCAGTACTTC
.	TRBD2	TRBV5-1	TRBJ2-1	CASQPGTSGFNEQFF	TGCGCCAGCCAGCCCGGGACTAGCGGATTCAATGAGCAGTTCTTC